The source of this TCR beta chain is a study of blood T cell repertoires in COVID-19. Germline CDR1 is SGHDT and CDR2 is YYEEEE. V lost 5 bases to trimming and J lost 1 base; unmatched junction nucleotides: 9. The CDR3 spans 16 residues. Method: immunoSEQ multiplex PCR; TCRdb's copy keeps in-frame clones and lacks some. The sample yields some 400,000 clones, about 90% seen once. The origin of this receptor is a woman in her 30s with COVID-19, enrolled during active disease. The chain couples TRBV5-6 to TRBJ2-3; 8 bases fit TRBD2. Sequenced material: peripheral blood. The CDR3 sequence: CASRLAGGGRTDTQYF. The CDR3 coding sequence is TGTGCCAGCAGACTGGCGGGCGGGGGGCGCACAGATACGCAGTATTTT.